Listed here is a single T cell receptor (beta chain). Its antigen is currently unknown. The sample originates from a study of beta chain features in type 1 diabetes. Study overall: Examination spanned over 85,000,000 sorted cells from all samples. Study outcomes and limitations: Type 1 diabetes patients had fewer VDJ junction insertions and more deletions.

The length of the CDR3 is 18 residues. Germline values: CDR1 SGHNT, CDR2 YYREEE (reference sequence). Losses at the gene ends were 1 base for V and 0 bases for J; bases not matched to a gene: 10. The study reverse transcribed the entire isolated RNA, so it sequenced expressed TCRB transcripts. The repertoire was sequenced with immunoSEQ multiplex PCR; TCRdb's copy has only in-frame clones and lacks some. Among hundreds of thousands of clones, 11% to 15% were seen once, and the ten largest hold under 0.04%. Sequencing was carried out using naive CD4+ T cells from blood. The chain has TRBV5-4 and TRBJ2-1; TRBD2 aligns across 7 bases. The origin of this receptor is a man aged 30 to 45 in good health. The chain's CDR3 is CASSLFVGGGSSYNEQFF. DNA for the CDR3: TGTGCCAGCAGCTTGTTCGTTGGCGGGGGAAGCTCCTACAATGAGCAGTTCTTC.